These 25 T cell receptor beta chains were sequenced from one sample in a study of T cell repertoires in cytomegalovirus infection. TCRdb re-derived calls from the reads in MiXCR, one entry per CDR3 protein. This table holds about 140,000 distinct CDR3 sequences, about 6.5% found once. Input material: PBMCs. Receptor source: a human donor in good health (CMV status not recorded). Some clones in this sample may be carry-over from other donors' samples.

V is TRBV7-2 and J is TRBJ2-5; D is possibly TRBD2 (6 bases). The germline gives CDR1 SGHTA, CDR2 FQGNSA. The CDR3 is made up of 14 amino acids. V lost 2 bases to trimming and J lost 1 base, with 8 bases between them. CDR3 coding DNA: TGTGCCAGCAGCTTACAGCGGGCCCAAGAGACCCAGTACTTC. Translated: CASSLQRAQETQYF.

This clonotype was detected a few times. The rearrangement uses TRBV28 and TRBJ2-7; TRBD1 agrees at 7 bases. This CDR3 region has 15 residues. Germline CDR1 reads MDHEN; CDR2 reads SYDVKM. V lost 2 bases, J lost 2 bases, and 6 bases stayed unmatched. Here the CDR3 DNA reads TGTGCCAGCAGTTTACCCCGGCAGGGGGCCTACGAGCAGTACTTC. Amino acid sequence: CASSLPRQGAYEQYF.

V usage is TRBV7-8 and J usage is TRBJ2-3; TRBD1 aligns across 9 bases. CDR3 length: 16 amino acids. Germline V gene data show CDR1 as SGHVS and CDR2 as FQNEAQ. Losses at the gene ends were 4 bases for V and 4 bases for J; bases not matched to a gene: 9. Written as DNA, the CDR3 is TGTGCCAGCAGCTCCAAAGCCGGGACAGGGCCAGATACGCAGTATTTT. This encodes CASSSKAGTGPDTQYF.

This clonotype occurred many times. The genes are TRBV5-1 and TRBJ1-2; tentative D call: TRBD1 (5 bases). CDR3 size: 15 residues. CDR1 SGHRS and CDR2 YFSETQ come from the germline V gene. The germline V and J ends were trimmed by 3 bases and 7 bases, with 19 bases remaining between them. The CDR3 sequence: CASSYLGDPGPGYTF. CDR3 bases: TGCGCCAGCAGCTACCTAGGCGACCCGGGGCCTGGCTACACCTTC.

This clonotype was counted between two and nine times. The chain has TRBV24-1 and TRBJ2-1; 9 nucleotides agree with TRBD2. The germline V gene encodes CDR1 KGHDR and CDR2 SFDVKD. This CDR3 has 16 residues. Trimming cost V 1 base and J 3 bases; bases outside gene matches: 3. In DNA form, the CDR3 reads TGTGCCACCAGTGATTTCCCTAGCGGGGACTACAATGAGCAGTTCTTC. This encodes CATSDFPSGDYNEQFF.

Only a few counts were recorded for this clonotype. The chain is built from TRBV20-1 and TRBJ2-5; perhaps TRBD2 as D (7 bases). Germline V gives CDR1 DFQATT, CDR2 SNEGSKA (reference sequence). The CDR3 is made up of 13 amino acids. The V and J ends lost 6 bases and 5 bases respectively, with 16 bases between them. The CDR3 sequence is CSAGGPAQETQYF. The CDR3 coding sequence is TGCAGTGCCGGGGGGCCAGCACAGGAGACCCAGTACTTC.

The chain is built from TRBV2 and TRBJ1-4, with D hard to call. The CDR3 covers 11 residues. V was shortened by 2 bases and J by 10 bases, with 5 bases between the two germline ends. CDR1 and CDR2 from the germline V gene are SNHLY and FYNNEI. The DNA for the CDR3 is TGTGCCAGCAGTGAAACCGCAAAACTGTTTTTT. It yields the protein CASSETAKLFF. The variable domain in full, with the rest retrieved from reference TRBV2 and TRBJ1-4, is EPEVTQTPSHQVTQMGQEVILRCVPISNHLYFYWYRQILGQKVEFLVSFYNNEISEKSEIFDDQFSVERPDGSNFTLKIRSTKLEDSAMYFCASSETAKLFFGSGTQLSVL.

The V and J genes are TRBV14 and TRBJ2-7; tentative D call: TRBD1 (5 bases). The CDR3 runs 14 residues. Between the trimmed V and J ends, which lost 5 bases and 5 bases, there was a span of 16 bases. Germline V gene data show CDR1 as SGHDN and CDR2 as FVKESK. The CDR3 region has the DNA TGTGCCAGCAGCACGCAGGGAAGAGAGGACGAGCAGTACTTC. Protein: CASSTQGREDEQYF.

This clonotype was found many times. The V and J genes are TRBV7-2 and TRBJ1-1; possible D gene TRBD1, 5 bases. Germline values: CDR1 SGHTA, CDR2 FQGNSA. CDR3 size: 14 residues. Trimming removed 4 bases at V and 6 bases at J, with 15 bases between. The CDR3, as DNA: TGTGCCAGCAGCTCCCGACCCGGGGCGGCTGAAGCTTTCTTT. The encoded protein is CASSSRPGAAEAFF.

This clonotype was observed many times. The rearrangement links TRBV7-2 to TRBJ2-3; D is undetermined. CDR3 length: 11 residues. V was clipped by 5 bases and J by 5 bases, with 5 bases between them. Germline V gives CDR1 SGHTA, CDR2 FQGNSA. CDR3 amino acids: CASSARDTQYF. CDR3 DNA sequence: TGTGCCAGCAGCGCTAGAGATACGCAGTATTTT.

This clonotype was found many times. The V and J genes are TRBV7-6 and TRBJ2-1; the D is unclear. Trimming took off 5 bases at V and 3 bases at J, with 8 bases between the two ends. This CDR3 has 13 residues. Per the germline V gene, CDR1 is SGHVS and CDR2 is FNYEAQ. For the CDR3, the DNA is TGTGCCAGCAGCCTAGGTTACTACAATGAGCAGTTCTTC. This codes for CASSLGYYNEQFF.

This clonotype was detected many times. The chain uses TRBV7-9 and TRBJ1-3; 9 bases line up with TRBD1. The CDR3 runs to 17 residues. Germline CDR1 reads SEHNR; CDR2 reads FQNEAQ (reference sequence). The V gene end was trimmed by 5 bases and the J gene end by 5 bases; junction bases not matched to a gene: 13. CDR3 sequence: CASSHRDRELNRNTIYF. CDR3 bases: TGTGCCAGCAGCCACCGGGACAGGGAACTAAATCGAAACACCATATATTTT.

This clonotype has a count of ten or more. This chain connects TRBV7-2 to TRBJ2-1; 14 bases agree with TRBD2. Germline-derived CDR1 and CDR2 are SGHTA and FQGNSA. After removal of 2 bases from V and 9 bases from J, the junction contained 9 bases not matched to a gene. This CDR3 has 17 amino acids. In DNA form, the CDR3 reads TGTGCCAGCAGCTTAAGGGGACTAGCGGGGGCCTCAGGTGAGCAGTTCTTC. Protein sequence: CASSLRGLAGASGEQFF.

V usage is TRBV2 and J usage is TRBJ2-7; D might be TRBD2 (5 bases). Germline V CDR1 and CDR2: SNHLY, FYNNEI. This CDR3 is built from 13 residues. Trimming pared 4 bases from V and 0 bases from J, leaving 7 bases between. The CDR3 sequence is CASSVEASYEQYF. As DNA, the CDR3 is TGTGCCAGCAGTGTGGAGGCCTCCTACGAGCAGTACTTC.

This clonotype occurred a few times. V is TRBV10-3 and J is TRBJ2-3; 8 bases are shared with TRBD2. CDR1 is ENHRY, CDR2 SYGVKD, per germline. The trim removed 6 bases at V and 5 bases at J, leaving 4 bases unmatched. This CDR3 spans 13 amino acids. This chain's CDR3 is CAISGGAGDTQYF. CDR3 bases: TGTGCCATCAGCGGGGGGGCCGGAGATACGCAGTATTTT.

This clonotype was counted between two and nine times. The rearrangement joins TRBV7-9 to TRBJ2-3, with 13 bases fitting TRBD2. After removal of 6 bases from V and 4 bases from J, the junction contained 19 bases not matched to a gene. The length of the CDR3 is 20 residues. Germline V gene sequence: CDR1 SEHNR, CDR2 FQNEAQ (reference sequence). CDR3 sequence: CASREGLAGKLNRRADTQYF. The CDR3 DNA sequence: TGTGCCAGCAGAGAGGGACTAGCGGGGAAACTCAACCGACGGGCAGATACGCAGTATTTT. Looking up the rest from reference TRBV7-9 and TRBJ2-3 gives the full variable domain: DTGVSQNPRHKITKRGQNVTFRCDPISEHNRLYWYRQTLGQGPEFLTYFQNEAQLEKSRLLSDRFSAERPKGSFSTLEIQRTEQGDSAMYLCASREGLAGKLNRRADTQYFGPGTRLTVL.

The chain has TRBV6-8 and TRBJ2-5; a possible D gene is TRBD1 (6 bases). Trimming stripped 4 bases from V and 1 base from J, with 19 bases between. Germline V gene lookup returns CDR1 MNHGY and CDR2 SAAAGT. The CDR3 is 17 amino acids. For the CDR3, the DNA is TGTGCCAGCAGTTCCGGGACATGGACATTGGGCCAAGAGACCCAGTACTTC. Translation: CASSSGTWTLGQETQYF.

In this sample, this clonotype turned up many times. V and J are TRBV11-2 and TRBJ1-4; weak D call: TRBD1 (5 bases). Germline V gene data show CDR1 as SGHAT and CDR2 as FQNNGV. V lost 7 bases, J lost 5 bases, and 17 bases lay in between. CDR3 length equals 15 residues. The CDR3 DNA reads as TGTGCCAGCACCCGCCAGGGCGCCCTAAATGAAAAACTGTTTTTT. This gives the protein CASTRQGALNEKLFF.

This clonotype was recorded at least ten times. The chain combines TRBV3-1 with TRBJ2-1, with 9 bases identical to TRBD1. In germline, CDR1 is LGHDT, CDR2 YNNKEL (reference sequence). After removal of 5 bases from V and 13 bases from J, the junction contained 12 bases not matched to a gene. This CDR3 spans 14 amino acids. Written as DNA, the CDR3 is TGTGCCAGCAGCGCCTGGACAGGGGACCTGATCCAGTTCTTC. Translated, it gives CASSAWTGDLIQFF.

This clonotype was observed many times. This chain joins TRBV4-3 and TRBJ1-6; possible D gene TRBD1, 5 bases. Germline assignment: CDR1 LGHNA and CDR2 YSLEER. With 1 base removed from V and 6 bases from J, the gap between germline ends came to 10 bases. The CDR3 is 15 amino acids. The CDR3 reads CASSQVKGRNSPLHF. The CDR3 DNA sequence: TGCGCCAGCAGCCAAGTGAAGGGACGTAATTCACCCCTCCACTTT.

Details on this clonotype: The CDR3 ends on some other residue instead of the conserved phenylalanine or tryptophan, so this is likely a read error. The chain couples TRBV6-6 to TRBJ2-2; 12 bases agree with TRBD2. The CDR3 extends over 16 amino acids. The ends lost 8 bases at V and 6 bases at J; junction bases unmatched: 10. Germline loops: CDR1 MNHNY, CDR2 SVGAGI (reference sequence). The CDR3 sequence: CASCLAGGPQSGELFS. As DNA, the CDR3 is TGTGCCAGCTGCCTAGCGGGGGGGCCTCAGTCCGGGGAGCTGTTTTCT.

This chain joins TRBV20-1 and TRBJ2-7; no clear D. The CDR3 runs to 12 residues. Germline V gene sequence: CDR1 DFQATT, CDR2 SNEGSKA (reference sequence). The V end was cut by 0 bases, the J end by 4 bases, with 7 bases between. CDR3 in amino acids: CSARDRIYEQYF. The CDR3 nucleotides read TGCAGTGCTAGAGATAGGATATACGAGCAGTACTTC.

About this clonotype: A read error is possible here, since a much larger clone lies one base away. As the CDR3 is not closed by the conserved phenylalanine or tryptophan, this likely results from a read error. J is TRBJ2-5 and V is TRBV7-2; D gene ambiguous. V dropped 6 bases and J dropped 1 base, with 12 bases sitting between them. CDR3 size: 14 residues. CDR1 and CDR2 (germline): SGHTA, FQGNSA. The CDR3 loop is CASSYGWSQETQYY. Written as DNA, the CDR3 is TGTGCCAGCAGTTATGGATGGAGCCAAGAGACCCAGTACTAC.

This clonotype showed up many times. CDR3 sequence: CASSLEGLGSYNTEAFF. CDR3 in DNA: TGTGCCAGCAGCTTAGAGGGTTTGGGAAGCTATAACACTGAAGCTTTCTTT. The chain recombines TRBV7-2 with TRBJ1-1, with D uncertain. CDR1 is SGHTA, CDR2 FQGNSA, per germline. Between the trimmed V and J ends, which lost 1 base and 2 bases, there was a span of 17 bases. The CDR3 totals 17 residues.

This clonotype was seen at least ten times. The gene calls are TRBV12-3 or TRBV12-4 and TRBJ1-5, with D uncertain. The ends were cut back, 3 bases at V and 1 base at J, with 16 bases in the middle. The CDR3 runs to 17 residues. CDR3: CASSFRREYRSNQPQHF. The CDR3 DNA is TGTGCCAGCAGTTTTCGGAGGGAGTATCGGAGCAATCAGCCCCAGCATTTT.